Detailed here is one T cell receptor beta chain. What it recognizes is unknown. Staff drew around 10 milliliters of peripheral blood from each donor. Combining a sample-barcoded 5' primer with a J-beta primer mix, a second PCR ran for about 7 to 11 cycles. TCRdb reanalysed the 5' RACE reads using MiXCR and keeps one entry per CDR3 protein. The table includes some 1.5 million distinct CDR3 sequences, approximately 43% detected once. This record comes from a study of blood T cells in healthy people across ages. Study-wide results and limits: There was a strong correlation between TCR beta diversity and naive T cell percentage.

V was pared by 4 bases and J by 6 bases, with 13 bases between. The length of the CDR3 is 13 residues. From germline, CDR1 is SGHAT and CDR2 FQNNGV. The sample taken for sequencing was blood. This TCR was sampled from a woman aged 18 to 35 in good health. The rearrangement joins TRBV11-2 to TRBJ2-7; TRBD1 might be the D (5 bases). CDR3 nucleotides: TGTGCCAGCAGCTATTCTTATACAGGCGAGCAGTACTTC. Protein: CASSYSYTGEQYF.